Listed below are T cell receptor beta chains from one sample, sequenced in a study of T cells in Graves' hyperthyroidism and ophthalmopathy. TCRdb ran MiXCR on the multiplex PCR reads and lists one entry per CDR3 protein. The sample lists 300,000 to 400,000 distinct CDR3 sequences; 21% were seen once. Sequenced sample: blood. These receptor sequences come from a woman aged 50 to 60 with Graves' hyperthyroidism. The CDR3 runs from the conserved cysteine through the conserved F or W. Each record gives: D gene, V gene, clone size, J gene, CDR3 DNA, CDR3 protein. D genes are given only for firm matches. Clone size is not always given. Where it is, it says once, few, many or a class for expanded clones.

TRBD2	TRBV27	many	TRBJ2-5	TGTGCCAGCAGTCCCGGGGGGTCTGGAGAGACCCAGTACTTC	CASSPGGSGETQYF
NA	TRBV12-3/TRBV12-4	many	TRBJ1-4	TGTGCCAGCAGTTCGTTCACACGGGCTCCTAATGAAAAACTGTTTTTT	CASSSFTRAPNEKLFF
NA	TRBV20-1	many	TRBJ1-6	TGCAGTGCTAGAGATCAGGGGCTAGAATCACCCCTCCACTTT	CSARDQGLESPLHF
TRBD2	TRBV11-3	many	TRBJ2-7	TGTGCCAGCAGCTGGGGACTAGCGGGAGGCGAGCAGTACTTC	CASSWGLAGGEQYF
TRBD1	TRBV28	many	TRBJ1-1	TGTGCCAGCAAAGGGACAGGGGCCACTGAAGCTTTCTTT	CASKGTGATEAFF
TRBD2	TRBV7-6	many	TRBJ2-7	TGTGCCAGCAGCTTAACTAGCGGAACCTACGAGCAGTACTTC	CASSLTSGTYEQYF
NA	TRBV6-1	few	TRBJ2-1	TGTGCCAGCACCCTAGACAGAAGCTCCTACAATGAGCAGTTCTTC	CASTLDRSSYNEQFF
NA	TRBV6-1	NA	TRBJ2-7	TGTGCCAGCAGTGATACGGCAGGCAAAACCTACGAGCAGTACTTC	CASSDTAGKTYEQYF
TRBD1	TRBV2	NA	TRBJ1-2	TGTGCCAGCAGTCGGACAGGGGGCCTAAACTATGGCTACACCTTC	CASSRTGGLNYGYTF
TRBD2	TRBV30	NA	TRBJ2-1	TGTGCCTGGGGTAAAGGACTAGCGGGATACAATGAGCAGTTCTTC	CAWGKGLAGYNEQFF
NA	TRBV28	few	TRBJ1-2	TGTGCCAGCACCTTTTCGGGGGTTTATGGCTACACCTTC	CASTFSGVYGYTF
NA	TRBV10-3	many	TRBJ2-3	TGTGCCATCAGTCAGGGGCGAAGCACAGATACGCAGTATTTT	CAISQGRSTDTQYF
NA	TRBV5-1	few	TRBJ2-3	TGCGCCAGCAGCTCCTTACAGCTTAGCACAGATACGCAGTATTTT	CASSSLQLSTDTQYF
NA	TRBV12-3/TRBV12-4	many	TRBJ2-1	TGTGCCAGCAGAATACACAATGAGCAGTTCTTC	CASRIHNEQFF
NA	TRBV28	many	TRBJ2-1	TGTGCCAGCAGTTTTAGGACTTTGGGGCAGTTCTTC	CASSFRTLGQFF
NA	TRBV3-1	many	TRBJ1-2	TGTGCCAGCAGCCCCGGAACTCGGGACCTTTTCTATGGCTACACCTTC	CASSPGTRDLFYGYTF
TRBD1	TRBV5-6	few	TRBJ2-5	TGTGCCAGCAGCGACGGGACAGATGGGTTCCAAGAGACCCAGTACTTC	CASSDGTDGFQETQYF
TRBD1	TRBV20-1	many	TRBJ1-2	TGCAGTGCACCGGGACAGGGACAGAACAACAACTATGGCTACACCTTC	CSAPGQGQNNNYGYTF
NA	TRBV10-3	NA	TRBJ1-4	TGTGCCATCAGAGGACAAGTGGGTGAAAAACTGTTTTTT	CAIRGQVGEKLFF
NA	TRBV12-3/TRBV12-4	NA	TRBJ1-6	TGTGCCAGCAGTTTCGCAGGGGTCCCTAATTCACCCCTCCACTTT	CASSFAGVPNSPLHF
TRBD1	TRBV12-3/TRBV12-4	NA	TRBJ2-7	TGTGCCAGCAGTTACCCCTCCGGGACAGGTTCACGTGTCGAGCAGTACTTC	CASSYPSGTGSRVEQYF
NA	TRBV6-2/TRBV6-3	many	TRBJ2-7	TGTGCCAGCAGTTACTCGAGGAGACAGCCCCCCTACGAGCAGTACTTC	CASSYSRRQPPYEQYF
NA	TRBV15	NA	TRBJ2-7	TGTGCCACCAGCGGCCGGGACCCCTACGAGCAGTACTTC	CATSGRDPYEQYF
TRBD2	TRBV20-1	many	TRBJ2-2	TGCAGTGTTGAACTAGCGGGAGGTCGTGGCGGGGAGCTGTTTTTT	CSVELAGGRGGELFF
TRBD2	TRBV18	few	TRBJ2-2	TGTGCCAGCTCACCCCTCGGGGGGGCAAACACCGGGGAGCTGTTTTTT	CASSPLGGANTGELFF
TRBD2	TRBV6-1	few	TRBJ2-2	TGTGCCAGCAGCCCAACTAGCGGGAGGGCGCGGGAGCTGTTTTTT	CASSPTSGRARELFF
NA	TRBV27	NA	TRBJ2-3	TGTGCCAGCATGGTCCGAAGGGGCACAGATACGCAGTATTTT	CASMVRRGTDTQYF
NA	TRBV5-4	many	TRBJ2-5	TGTGCCAGCAGCTTAGGCGTGGAGACCCAGTACTTC	CASSLGVETQYF
TRBD2	TRBV10-3	few	TRBJ2-1	TGTGCCATCAGTGAAGGGACTAGCGGGACGAGCCTGCGGAATGAGCAGTTCTTC	CAISEGTSGTSLRNEQFF
TRBD1	TRBV27	many	TRBJ2-1	TGTGCCAGCAGCAACACAGGGGGCGCGGTAAATGAGCAGTTCTTC	CASSNTGGAVNEQFF
TRBD1	TRBV9	many	TRBJ2-7	TGTGCCAGCAGCGTAGGGACAGGGATCGGCTACGAGCAGTACTTC	CASSVGTGIGYEQYF
TRBD2	TRBV29-1	many	TRBJ2-1	TGCAGCGTTTACGCAAACCATAGACTAGCGGGCAATGAGCAGTTCTTC	CSVYANHRLAGNEQFF
NA	TRBV10-3	many	TRBJ1-6	TGTGCCATCAGTGATAACAGTAATTCACCCCTCCACTTT	CAISDNSNSPLHF
NA	TRBV28	once	TRBJ1-1	TGTGCCACCGCAAAACCTCATCCCAACACTGAAGCTTTCTTT	CATAKPHPNTEAFF
TRBD1	TRBV11-3	few	TRBJ2-3	TGTGCCAGCAGCTTAGGGGACAGGGACACAGATACGCAGTATTTT	CASSLGDRDTDTQYF
NA	TRBV4-2	few	TRBJ2-3	TGTGCCAGCAGCCAAAGAATTGACGTCACAGATACGCAGTATTTT	CASSQRIDVTDTQYF
TRBD2	TRBV2	many	TRBJ2-3	TGTGCCAGCAGTGACACTAGCGGGGGCACAGATACGCAGTATTTT	CASSDTSGGTDTQYF
TRBD2	TRBV11-2	NA	TRBJ2-1	TGTGCCAGCGTAATTTTGGGGGCGGGAGGCAATGAGCAGTTCTTC	CASVILGAGGNEQFF
NA	TRBV11-2	NA	TRBJ2-7	TGTGCCAGCAGGTCACAGGGCGACGAGCAGTACTTC	CASRSQGDEQYF
NA	TRBV6-2/TRBV6-3	NA	TRBJ2-7	TGTGCCAGCAGTCCAACAGGGTCCCTCTACGAGCAGTACTTC	CASSPTGSLYEQYF
NA	TRBV7-9	many	TRBJ2-5	TGTGCCAGCAGCTTAGCGACAGCCCCTGGGGGAGAAAAAGAGACCCAGTACTTC	CASSLATAPGGEKETQYF
TRBD2	TRBV7-3	many	TRBJ2-1	TGTGCCAGCAGCTTAAATCCTGTAGCGGGAGGGCACGAGCAGTTCTTC	CASSLNPVAGGHEQFF
TRBD1	TRBV15	few	TRBJ2-3	TGTGCCACCAGCATAATTATTTGGGACAGGGGAAGGACAGATACGCAGTATTTT	CATSIIIWDRGRTDTQYF
NA	TRBV18	many	TRBJ2-1	TGTGCCAGCTCACCACCCGGGCGGGGCCCTATGAATGAGCAGTTCTTC	CASSPPGRGPMNEQFF
TRBD2	TRBV11-3	NA	TRBJ2-7	TGTGCCAGCAGCTCCCCGGGAGGCGAGCAGTACTTC	CASSSPGGEQYF
TRBD1	TRBV6-6	many	TRBJ2-7	TGTGCCAGCAGTTACCAGGGGGCTTCCTACGAGCAGTACTTC	CASSYQGASYEQYF
NA	TRBV5-6	many	TRBJ1-5	TGTGCCAGCAGCTTGAGACAGATTAGCAATCAGCCCCAGCATTTT	CASSLRQISNQPQHF
NA	TRBV30	many	TRBJ1-3	TGTGCCTGGAGTGCGACTGGAAACACCATATATTTT	CAWSATGNTIYF
NA	TRBV5-1	many	TRBJ1-1	TGCGCCAGCAGCTCAAGAGGACCAAACACTGAAGCTTTCTTT	CASSSRGPNTEAFF
NA	TRBV20-1	many	TRBJ1-5	TGCAGCGGGGCGGACAACTACAATCAGCCCCAGCATTTT	CSGADNYNQPQHF
TRBD2	TRBV11-3	few	TRBJ2-3	TGTGCCAGCAGCCTATCTGGACTAGCGGGAGTGTCGGATACGCAGTATTTT	CASSLSGLAGVSDTQYF
NA	TRBV11-3	NA	TRBJ2-6	TGTGCCAGCAGCTTAGTGCAAGAGAAGGTGATACCTGCTGGGGCCAACGTCCTGACTTTC	CASSLVQEKVIPAGANVLTF
TRBD1	TRBV4-2	NA	TRBJ2-3	TGTGCCAGCAGCCCCGAAAGAAGTCTTGGGACAGGCACCACAGATACGCAGTATTTT	CASSPERSLGTGTTDTQYF
NA	TRBV9	many	TRBJ2-1	TGTGCCAGCAGCGTAGCTTTCGGACTAAAAGATGAGCAGTTCTTC	CASSVAFGLKDEQFF
TRBD1	TRBV2	many	TRBJ2-5	TGTGCCAGCAGCCTACCCGGGACAGATCAAGAGACCCAGTACTTC	CASSLPGTDQETQYF
TRBD1	TRBV30	NA	TRBJ1-1	TGTGCCAGTAGGGTTCAGGGGGCTGACACTGAAGCTTTCTTT	CASRVQGADTEAFF
NA	TRBV7-9	NA	TRBJ2-5	TGTGCCAGCAGTGAAGGTGCGGCAGGGGGGCAAGAGACCCAGTACTTC	CASSEGAAGGQETQYF
TRBD2	TRBV7-3	NA	TRBJ2-2	TGTGCCAGCAGCCGCGTTACGGCGGGAGCGGTCGGGGAGCTGTTTTTT	CASSRVTAGAVGELFF
NA	TRBV5-1	NA	TRBJ2-7	TGCGCCAGCAGGGTGGGGGTGCAGTCGTACGAGCAGTACTTC	CASRVGVQSYEQYF